This T cell receptor (beta chain) was documented in a study of regulatory dendritic cells for organ transplantation. Study background: Regulatory dendritic cells were monocyte-derived, receiving vitamin D3 on days 0 and 4 and IL-10 on day 4.

Sequencing was performed with immunoSEQ multiplex PCR; in TCRdb, only in-frame clones are kept and a portion is missing. The table includes about 5,400 clones, approximately 74% detected once. Of note for this clone: Antigen: not known.

CFSE-labeled sorted T cells met regulatory or mature dendritic cells for roughly 5 days. Naive CD45RA+ and memory CD45RO+ CD4+ or CD8+ T cells were FACS-sorted. Trimming stripped 3 bases from V and 8 bases from J, with 10 bases between. The CDR3 extends over 13 amino acids. CDR1 and CDR2 from the germline V gene are MRHNA and SNTAGT. Material: memory CD8+ T cells from blood cultured with regulatory dendritic cells. Sample subset: CD45RO+ memory T cells. The chain carries TRBV6-4 and TRBJ2-2; TRBD1 is a possible D gene (6 bases). This TCR was sampled from a human donor in good health. The CDR3 sequence is CASSEDGTGELFF. The CDR3, as DNA: TGTGCCAGCAGTGAGGACGGGACAGGGGAGCTGTTTTTT.